This T cell receptor beta chain was captured by sequencing in a study of T-cell memory formation after mild COVID-19. One entry per CDR3 protein results from TCRdb running MiXCR on the 5' RACE reads. The sample gives 300,000 to 400,000 distinct CDR3 sequences, 15% to 20% of which show up once; more than 20% is in the top ten. From germline, CDR1 is LGHDT and CDR2 YNNKEL (reference sequence). J lost 1 base, V lost 8 bases, and 5 bases had no gene match. This CDR3 comprises 14 residues. This receptor was obtained from a man aged 18 to 29 who had mild COVID-19 (a few samples of this study predate the infection). Cell type and time point are not known. Sequenced input: PBMCs or a T cell subset sorted from them (not recorded which). The chain links TRBV3-1 to TRBJ1-1; 9 bases align to TRBD1. The CDR3 spells CASRPGQGNTEAFF. The CDR3 DNA is TGTGCCAGCCGGCCGGGACAGGGGAACACTGAAGCTTTCTTT.